The 23 T cell receptor beta chains presented below share a single source sample, sequenced in a study of blood T cell repertoires in COVID-19 (TCRdb year 2020). Receptor libraries were prepared by the immunoSEQ multiplex PCR assay. Imported from immuneACCESS, the table was reduced by TCRdb to in-frame sequences with V and J called. These copies leave out some clones; in studies compared against another copy, an unresolved V gene accounts for under half, and the cause of the remainder is not known. This sample holds approximately 84,000 clones; roughly 90% were observed only once. In total, the top ten clones hold about 1.5% of the sample. The sample consisted of peripheral blood. Receptors were obtained from a human donor with active COVID-19. The donor label of this sample is uncertain.

This chain uses TRBV4-1 with TRBJ2-7; 8 positions match TRBD2. CDR3 length: 18 amino acids. Trimming took 4 bases from V and 1 from J; bases not matched to a gene: 15. CDR1 MGHRA and CDR2 YSYEKL come from the germline V gene. DNA of the CDR3: TGCGCCAGCAGCCCAACACTGGGGGGTAGCGGGGAATCCTACGAGCAGTACTTC. It translates to CASSPTLGGSGESYEQYF.

This chain uses TRBV2 with TRBJ1-1; 9 bases agree with TRBD1. Germline V gene lookup returns CDR1 SNHLY and CDR2 FYNNEI. This CDR3 spans 14 amino acids. V shed 6 bases, J shed 7 bases, and the junction held 9 bases outside the gene matches. CDR3 region: CASRVDRGTYEAFF. CDR3 sequence (DNA): TGTGCCAGCAGGGTGGACAGGGGAACTTATGAAGCTTTCTTT.

This rearrangement joins TRBV7-2 to TRBJ2-1, with D maybe TRBD2 (5 bases). CDR3 length: 14 amino acids. Looked up from germline, CDR1 is SGHTA and CDR2 is FQGNSA. V was pared by 7 bases and J by 0 bases, with 10 bases between. The CDR3, as DNA: TGTGCCAGCACCGGGGAGACCTCCTACAATGAGCAGTTCTTC. The encoded protein is CASTGETSYNEQFF. Filled out from reference TRBV7-2 and TRBJ2-1, the complete variable domain reads GAGVSQSPSNKVTEKGKDVELRCDPISGHTALYWYRQSLGQGLEFLIYFQGNSAPDKSGLPSDRFSAERTGGSVSTLTIQRTQQEDSAVYLCASTGETSYNEQFFGPGTRLTVL.

The rearrangement uses TRBV27 and TRBJ2-2; 9 positions match TRBD2. CDR3 size: 18 residues. The germline CDR1 and CDR2 sequences are MNHEY and SMNVEV (reference sequence). V lost 5 bases to trimming and J lost 5 bases; unmatched junction nucleotides: 15. The CDR3 sequence: CASSGDGGGGGITGELFF. The CDR3, as DNA: TGTGCCAGCAGTGGAGATGGTGGCGGGGGGGGAATTACCGGGGAGCTGTTTTTT.

The chain joins TRBV5-1 to TRBJ1-4, with TRBD1 matching 7 bases. The germline V gene encodes CDR1 SGHRS and CDR2 YFSETQ. The V segment lost 0 bases and the J segment 3 bases; nucleotides outside the gene matches: 5. The CDR3 consists of 16 residues. The DNA of the CDR3 is TGCGCCAGCAGCTTGGTCGGGACAGCCGCTAATGAAAAACTGTTTTTT. Encoded protein: CASSLVGTAANEKLFF.

The gene calls are TRBV10-3 and TRBJ2-2; D might be TRBD1 (5 bases). Germline-derived CDR1 and CDR2 are ENHRY and SYGVKD. V was trimmed by 2 bases and J by 4 bases, leaving 11 bases between them. The CDR3 sequence is 15 residues long. As DNA, the CDR3 is TGTGCCATCAGTGAGGCGTCAGGGTCCACCGGGGAGCTGTTTTTT. Translated, it gives CAISEASGSTGELFF.

The chain combines TRBV19 with TRBJ2-7; 7 bases are a match to TRBD2. Trimming took 9 bases from V and 3 from J; bases not matched to a gene: 8. The germline V gene has CDR1 LNHDA and CDR2 SQIVND (reference sequence). The CDR3 contains 13 residues. Here the CDR3 reads CASSWGEGYEQYF. The CDR3, as DNA: TGTGCCAGCAGTTGGGGGGAGGGCTACGAGCAGTACTTC.

V usage is TRBV27 and J usage is TRBJ2-1, with a tentative D call TRBD2 (6 bases). V was clipped by 9 bases and J by 3 bases, with 15 bases between them. Per the germline V gene, CDR1 is MNHEY and CDR2 is SMNVEV (reference sequence). This CDR3 is built from 14 residues. The CDR3 DNA follows: TGTGCCAGTAGCCTCGCGGGGCTCTACAATGAGCAGTTCTTC. As protein: CASSLAGLYNEQFF.

This sequence joins TRBV19 and TRBJ1-6, with a tentative D call TRBD1 (5 bases). Trimming pared 4 bases from V and 6 bases from J, leaving 13 bases between. Germline CDR1 is LNHDA and CDR2 is SQIVND (reference sequence). The CDR3 extends over 15 amino acids. The CDR3 here is CASSTSQGGNSPLHF. The CDR3 bases are TGTGCCAGTAGTACCAGCCAGGGTGGTAATTCACCCCTCCACTTT. Full variable domain (outside the CDR3, taken from reference TRBV19 and TRBJ1-6): DGGITQSPKYLFRKEGQNVTLSCEQNLNHDAMYWYRQDPGQGLRLIYYSQIVNDFQKGDIAEGYSVSREKKESFPLTVTSAQKNPTAFYLCASSTSQGGNSPLHFGNGTRLTVT.

This clone was seen once. The chain combines TRBV7-2 with TRBJ1-1; D is unresolved. This CDR3 is built from 16 residues. The V and J ends lost 5 bases and 4 bases respectively, with 20 bases between them. CDR1 and CDR2 from the germline V gene are SGHTA and FQGNSA. Here the CDR3 reads CASSPEILISGTEAFF. CDR3 sequence (DNA): TGTGCCAGCAGCCCAGAGATTCTAATTTCAGGCACTGAAGCTTTCTTT.

This clone appeared once. The chain employs TRBV7-2 and TRBJ2-5, with D perhaps TRBD1 (6 bases). Trimming removed 8 bases at V and 4 bases at J, with 20 bases between. The length of the CDR3 is 15 residues. The germline V gene has CDR1 SGHTA and CDR2 FQGNSA. CDR3 nucleotides: TGTGCCAGCGGCAGTCAAACAGGGCAGTCAGAGACCCAGTACTTC. Translation gives CASGSQTGQSETQYF.

This rearrangement joins TRBV7-8 to TRBJ1-6; 7 bases align to TRBD1. V lost 3 bases and J lost 4; bases outside the gene matches: 3. Germline V gene lookup returns CDR1 SGHVS and CDR2 FQNEAQ. The CDR3 loop spans 15 amino acids. The CDR3 DNA sequence: TGTGCCAGCAGCTTTATGACAGGGTATAATTCACCCCTCCACTTT. It is translated as CASSFMTGYNSPLHF.

The chain links TRBV18 to TRBJ1-3; 7 positions agree with TRBD1. The CDR3 runs 17 residues. CDR1 KGHSH and CDR2 LQKENI come from the germline V gene. J gave up 2 bases and V 1 base, and 8 bases lay outside the gene matches. CDR3 nucleotides: TGTGCCAGCTCACCACTTGACAGGGTTTCGACTGGAAACACCATATATTTT. Translated, it gives CASSPLDRVSTGNTIYF.

This chain uses TRBV7-8 with TRBJ1-2; the match to TRBD1 covers 9 bases. The trim removed 4 bases at V and 2 bases at J, leaving 5 bases unmatched. This CDR3 is built from 15 residues. Per the germline V gene, CDR1 is SGHVS and CDR2 is FQNEAQ. The CDR3 loop is CASSSPGTGNYGYTF. CDR3 sequence (DNA): TGTGCCAGCAGCTCTCCCGGGACAGGGAACTATGGCTACACCTTC.

The J gene is TRBJ1-2, the V gene TRBV7-9; D remains ambiguous. V lost 1 base and J lost 7, with 13 bases in between. The CDR3 is made up of 14 amino acids. Germline V gene sequence: CDR1 SEHNR, CDR2 FQNEAQ (reference sequence). The CDR3 nucleotides are TGTGCCAGCAGCTTAGACCCCTCGGTTGGTGGCTACACCTTC. Its translation is CASSLDPSVGGYTF.

The V gene is TRBV6-6, the J gene TRBJ1-4; D unclear. Germline CDR1 reads MNHNY; CDR2 reads SVGAGI (reference sequence). With 3 bases removed from V and 8 bases from J, the gap between germline ends came to 7 bases. CDR3 length equals 12 residues. CDR3 loop: CASSYPQEKLFF. The CDR3, as DNA: TGTGCCAGCAGTTATCCTCAGGAAAAACTGTTTTTT.

The rearrangement joins TRBV7-2 to TRBJ2-7; tentative D call: TRBD1 (6 bases). Germline assignment: CDR1 SGHTA and CDR2 FQGNSA. CDR3 length: 14 residues. V lost 5 bases, J lost 0 bases, and 11 bases lay in between. CDR3 nucleotides: TGTGCCAGCAGCCTCAACAGGGCCTCCTACGAGCAGTACTTC. Translated, it gives CASSLNRASYEQYF.

This sequence joins TRBV9 and TRBJ2-3; 7 bases line up with TRBD2. The germline gives CDR1 SGDLS, CDR2 YYNGEE. CDR3 length: 15 amino acids. J lost 2 bases, V lost 4 bases, and 7 bases had no gene match. CDR3 DNA sequence: TGTGCCAGCAGCTTCAGCGGGGAACTCACAGATACGCAGTATTTT. Residues: CASSFSGELTDTQYF.

The chain combines TRBV2 with TRBJ2-2, with 7 bases identical to TRBD1. The germline V gene encodes CDR1 SNHLY and CDR2 FYNNEI. The CDR3 consists of 14 residues. V was clipped by 4 bases and J by 7 bases; unmatched bases: 6. The CDR3 DNA sequence: TGTGCCAGCAGTGGGCAGGGGGTAGGCGGGGAGCTGTTTTTT. It yields the protein CASSGQGVGGELFF.

This sequence joins TRBV5-1 and TRBJ1-1; 7 nucleotides agree with TRBD1. The ends lost 0 bases at V and 1 base at J; junction bases unmatched: 0. CDR1 and CDR2 from the germline V gene are SGHRS and YFSETQ. The CDR3 sequence is 14 residues long. The CDR3 spells CASSLDRGNTEAFF. The CDR3 DNA reads as TGCGCCAGCAGCTTGGACAGGGGGAACACTGAAGCTTTCTTT.

The chain recombines TRBV5-6 with TRBJ1-2; no definite D call. The CDR3 runs to 13 residues. Per the germline V gene, CDR1 is SGHDT and CDR2 is YYEEEE. Between the trimmed V and J ends, which lost 0 bases and 7 bases, there was a span of 10 bases. DNA for the CDR3: TGTGCCAGCAGCTTGGTTGCGGCAGTTGGCTACACCTTC. This translates into CASSLVAAVGYTF. The variable domain in full, completed from reference TRBV5-6 and TRBJ1-2, reads DAGVTQSPTHLIKTRGQQVTLRCSPKSGHDTVSWYQQALGQGPQFIFQYYEEEERQRGNFPDRFSGHQFPNYSSELNVNALLLGDSALYLCASSLVAAVGYTFGSGTRLTVV.

The V and J genes are TRBV18 and TRBJ1-2; TRBD1 matches 7 bases. The ends lost 3 bases at V and 1 base at J; junction bases unmatched: 5. Germline CDR1 and CDR2: KGHSH and LQKENI. The CDR3 is 15 amino acids. CDR3 in amino acids: CASSPTGQINYGYTF. The CDR3 DNA is TGTGCCAGCTCACCTACGGGACAGATTAACTATGGCTACACCTTC.

The J gene is TRBJ1-1, the V gene TRBV7-2; TRBD1 might be the D (5 bases). Per germline, CDR1 SGHTA and CDR2 FQGNSA. Trimming pared 4 bases from V and 8 bases from J, leaving 20 bases between. This CDR3 spans 15 amino acids. CDR3 region: CASSYSGGGAWEAFF. The CDR3 DNA reads TGTGCCAGCAGCTATAGCGGGGGGGGAGCATGGGAAGCTTTCTTT.